This record covers a single TCR beta chain. The antigen is unknown. Use of 60 Vbeta and 13 Jbeta primers characterized the PCR. Sequencing used immunoSEQ multiplex PCR; TCRdb keeps in-frame clones, though not all of them. The sample comprises fewer than 150,000 clones, roughly three quarters of which are singletons, and about 3.9% rests with the top ten. The source of the sample is a study of cytomegalovirus exposure and HLA in healthy donors. Study results and caveats: There were 150 to 200 TCR beta chains listed as cytomegalovirus-associated.

Sequenced material: PBMCs. The TCR comes from a man aged 18 to 30 in good health and CMV-seronegative.

The CDR3 loop is CASSSQGAKGEKLFF. In DNA, the CDR3 is TGTGCCAGCAGTTCGCAGGGGGCGAAAGGTGAAAAACTGTTTTTT. The chain is built from TRBV28 and TRBJ1-4; TRBD1 matches 8 bases. The J segment lost 7 bases and the V segment lost 4 bases, leaving 8 bases of the junction unmatched. The CDR3 has 15 residues. Germline values: CDR1 MDHEN, CDR2 SYDVKM. Variable domain in full (rest from reference TRBV28 and TRBJ1-4): DVKVTQSSRYLVKRTGEKVFLECVQDMDHENMFWYRQDPGLGLRLIYFSYDVKMKEKGDIPEGYSVSREKKERFSLILESASTNQTSMYLCASSSQGAKGEKLFFGSGTQLSVL.